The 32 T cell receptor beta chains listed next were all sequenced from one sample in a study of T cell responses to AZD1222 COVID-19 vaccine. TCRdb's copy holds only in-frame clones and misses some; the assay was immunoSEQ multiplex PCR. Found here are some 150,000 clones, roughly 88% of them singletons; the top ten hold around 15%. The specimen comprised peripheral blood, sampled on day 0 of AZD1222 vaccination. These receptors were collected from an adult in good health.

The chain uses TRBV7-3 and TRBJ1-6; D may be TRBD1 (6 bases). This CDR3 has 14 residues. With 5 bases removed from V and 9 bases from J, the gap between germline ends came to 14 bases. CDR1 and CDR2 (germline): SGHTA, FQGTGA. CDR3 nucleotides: TGTGCCAGCAGCCCGACAGGAAGGCGTTCACCCCTCCACTTT. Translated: CASSPTGRRSPLHF.

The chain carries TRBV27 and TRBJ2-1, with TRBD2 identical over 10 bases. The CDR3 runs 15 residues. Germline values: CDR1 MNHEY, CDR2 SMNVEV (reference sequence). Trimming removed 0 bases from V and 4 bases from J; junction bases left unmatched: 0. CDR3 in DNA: TGTGCCAGCAGTTTATCTAGCGGGGGGTACAATGAGCAGTTCTTC. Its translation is CASSLSSGGYNEQFF.

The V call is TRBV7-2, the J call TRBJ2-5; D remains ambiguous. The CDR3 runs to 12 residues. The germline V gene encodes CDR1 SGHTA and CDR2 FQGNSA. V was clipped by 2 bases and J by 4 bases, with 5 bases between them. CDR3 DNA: TGTGCCAGCAGCTTACCTCGAGAGACCCAGTACTTC. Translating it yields CASSLPRETQYF.

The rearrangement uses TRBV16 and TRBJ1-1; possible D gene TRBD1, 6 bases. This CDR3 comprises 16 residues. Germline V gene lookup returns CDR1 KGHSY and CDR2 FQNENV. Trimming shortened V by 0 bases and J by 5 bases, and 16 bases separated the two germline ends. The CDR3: CASSQSGGLAGTEAFF. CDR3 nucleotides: TGTGCCAGCAGCCAATCGGGGGGGCTTGCTGGAACTGAAGCTTTCTTT.

The CDR3 here is CASSQAITYGPENIQYF. The CDR3 bases are TGCGCCAGCAGCCAAGCTATCACTTACGGGCCTGAAAACATTCAGTACTTC. The chain employs TRBV4-1 and TRBJ2-4; D is unclear. The CDR3 sequence is 17 residues long. V lost 1 base and J lost 5, with 18 bases in between. Germline-derived CDR1 and CDR2 are MGHRA and YSYEKL.

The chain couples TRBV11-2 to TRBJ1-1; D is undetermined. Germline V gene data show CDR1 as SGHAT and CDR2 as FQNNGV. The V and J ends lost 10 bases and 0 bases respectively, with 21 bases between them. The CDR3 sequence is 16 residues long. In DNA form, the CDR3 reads TGTGCCACAGCGAGCCGCGAAAATAGGGTGAACACTGAAGCTTTCTTT. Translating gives CATASRENRVNTEAFF.

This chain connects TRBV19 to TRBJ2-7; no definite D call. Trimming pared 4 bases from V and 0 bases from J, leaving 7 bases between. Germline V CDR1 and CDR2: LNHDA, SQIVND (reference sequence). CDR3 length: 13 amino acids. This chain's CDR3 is CASSKQISYEQYF. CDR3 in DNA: TGTGCCAGTAGTAAACAGATCTCCTACGAGCAGTACTTC.

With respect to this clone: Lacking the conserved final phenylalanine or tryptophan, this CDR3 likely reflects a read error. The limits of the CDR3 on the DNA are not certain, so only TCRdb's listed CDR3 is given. CDR3: CAWSGPSGTELWY. This chain joins TRBV30 and TRBJ1-5; the table's D call, TRBD1, has no DNA check behind it. Germline V gene lookup returns CDR1 GTSNPN and CDR2 SVGIG (reference sequence). The CDR3 spans 13 residues, counting both ends.

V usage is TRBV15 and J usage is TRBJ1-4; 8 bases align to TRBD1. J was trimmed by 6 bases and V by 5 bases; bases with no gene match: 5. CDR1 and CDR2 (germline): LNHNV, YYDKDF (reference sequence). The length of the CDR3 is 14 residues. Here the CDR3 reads CATSFGTGDEKLFF. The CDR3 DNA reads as TGTGCCACCAGCTTCGGGACAGGAGATGAAAAACTGTTTTTT.

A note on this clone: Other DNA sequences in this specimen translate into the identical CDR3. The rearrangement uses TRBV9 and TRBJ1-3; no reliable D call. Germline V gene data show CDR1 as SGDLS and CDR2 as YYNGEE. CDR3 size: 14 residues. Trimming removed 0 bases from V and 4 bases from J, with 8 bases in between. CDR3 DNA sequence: TGTGCCAGCAGCGTAGCTGGAGCCGGAAACACCATATATTTT. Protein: CASSVAGAGNTIYF.

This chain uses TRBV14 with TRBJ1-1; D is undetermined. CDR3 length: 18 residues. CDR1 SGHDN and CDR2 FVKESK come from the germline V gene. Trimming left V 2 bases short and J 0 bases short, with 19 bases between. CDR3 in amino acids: CASSQFDGLRRMNTEAFF. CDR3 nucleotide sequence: TGTGCCAGCAGCCAATTTGACGGTCTCAGACGGATGAACACTGAAGCTTTCTTT.

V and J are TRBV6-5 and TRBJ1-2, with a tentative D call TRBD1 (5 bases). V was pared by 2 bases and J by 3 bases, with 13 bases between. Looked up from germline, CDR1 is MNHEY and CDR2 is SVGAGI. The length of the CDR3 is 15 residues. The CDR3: CASSYVGGGDYGYTF. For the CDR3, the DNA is TGTGCCAGCAGTTACGTTGGGGGGGGTGACTATGGCTACACCTTC.

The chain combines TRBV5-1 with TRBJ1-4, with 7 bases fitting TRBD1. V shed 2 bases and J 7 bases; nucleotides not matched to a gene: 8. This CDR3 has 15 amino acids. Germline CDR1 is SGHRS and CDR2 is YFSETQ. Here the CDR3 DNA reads TGCGCCAGCAGCTTCGAAGGCAGGGGGATTGAAAAACTGTTTTTT. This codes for CASSFEGRGIEKLFF. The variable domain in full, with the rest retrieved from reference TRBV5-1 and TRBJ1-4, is KAGVTQTPRYLIKTRGQQVTLSCSPISGHRSVSWYQQTPGQGLQFLFEYFSETQRNKGNFPGRFSGRQFSNSRSEMNVSTLELGDSALYLCASSFEGRGIEKLFFGSGTQLSVL.

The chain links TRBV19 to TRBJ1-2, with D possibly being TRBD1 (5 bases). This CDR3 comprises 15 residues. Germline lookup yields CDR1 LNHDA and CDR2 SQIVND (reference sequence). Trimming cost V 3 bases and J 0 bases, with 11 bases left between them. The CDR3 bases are TGTGCCAGTAGTATGACCGTGGGGGCTAACTATGGCTACACCTTC. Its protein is CASSMTVGANYGYTF.

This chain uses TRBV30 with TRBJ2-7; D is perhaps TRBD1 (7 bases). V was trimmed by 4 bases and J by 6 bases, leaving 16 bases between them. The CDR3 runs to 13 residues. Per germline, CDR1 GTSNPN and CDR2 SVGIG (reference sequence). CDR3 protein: CAWNPRGRGEQYF. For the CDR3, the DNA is TGTGCCTGGAACCCAAGGGGGCGGGGCGAGCAGTACTTC.

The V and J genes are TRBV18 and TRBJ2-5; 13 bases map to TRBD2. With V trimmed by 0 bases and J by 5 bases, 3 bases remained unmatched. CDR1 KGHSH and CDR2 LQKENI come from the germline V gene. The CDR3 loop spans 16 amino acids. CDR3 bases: TGTGCCAGCTCACCACCGGTGGGACTAGCGGGGGAGACCCAGTACTTC. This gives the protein CASSPPVGLAGETQYF.

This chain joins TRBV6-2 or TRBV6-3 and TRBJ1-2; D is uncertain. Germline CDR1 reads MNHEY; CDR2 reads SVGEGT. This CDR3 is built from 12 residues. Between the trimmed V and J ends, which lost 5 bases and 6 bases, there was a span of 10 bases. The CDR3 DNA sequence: TGTGCCAGCAGTCGATCAGGCAATGGCTACACCTTC. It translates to CASSRSGNGYTF.

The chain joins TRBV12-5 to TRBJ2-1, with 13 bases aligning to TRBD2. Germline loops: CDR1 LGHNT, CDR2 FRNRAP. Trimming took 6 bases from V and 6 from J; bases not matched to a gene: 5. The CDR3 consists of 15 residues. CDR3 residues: CASGTGLAGPNEQFF. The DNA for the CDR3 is TGTGCTAGTGGAACGGGACTAGCGGGGCCCAATGAGCAGTTCTTC.

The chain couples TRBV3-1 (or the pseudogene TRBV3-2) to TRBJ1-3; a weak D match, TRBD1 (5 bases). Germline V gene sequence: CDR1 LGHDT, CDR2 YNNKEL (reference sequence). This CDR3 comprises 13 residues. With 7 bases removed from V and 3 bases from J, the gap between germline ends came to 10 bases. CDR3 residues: CASTRGGGNTIYF. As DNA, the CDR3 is TGTGCCAGCACCCGGGGGGGTGGAAACACCATATATTTT.

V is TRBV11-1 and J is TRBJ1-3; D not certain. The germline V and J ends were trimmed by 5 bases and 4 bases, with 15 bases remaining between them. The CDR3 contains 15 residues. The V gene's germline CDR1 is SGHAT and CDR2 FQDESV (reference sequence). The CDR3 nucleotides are TGTGCCAGCAGCCACACCGTCGGGGTAGGAAACACCATATATTTT. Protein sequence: CASSHTVGVGNTIYF.

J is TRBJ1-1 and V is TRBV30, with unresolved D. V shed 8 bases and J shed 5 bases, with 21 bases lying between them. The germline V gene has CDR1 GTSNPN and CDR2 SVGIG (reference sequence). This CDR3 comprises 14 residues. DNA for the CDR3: TGTGCCAGTAGACCCTCAGGAGGGAGTACTGAAGCTTTCTTT. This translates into CASRPSGGSTEAFF.

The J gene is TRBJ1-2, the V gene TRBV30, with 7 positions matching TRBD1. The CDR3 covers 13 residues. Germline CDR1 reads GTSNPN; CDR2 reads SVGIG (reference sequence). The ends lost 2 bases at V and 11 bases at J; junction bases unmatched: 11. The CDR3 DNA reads TGTGCCTGGAGTAAGGGGACAGCTGCCGGGTACACCTTC. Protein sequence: CAWSKGTAAGYTF.

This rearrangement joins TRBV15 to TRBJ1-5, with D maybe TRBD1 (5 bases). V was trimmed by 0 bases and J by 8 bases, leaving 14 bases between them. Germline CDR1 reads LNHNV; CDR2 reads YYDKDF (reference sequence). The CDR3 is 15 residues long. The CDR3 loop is CATSRDISGGEPQHF. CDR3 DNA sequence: TGTGCCACCAGCAGAGATATATCCGGGGGGGAGCCCCAGCATTTT.

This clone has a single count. In DNA, the CDR3 is TGTGCCAGCAGTTTCACTGAAGCTTTCTTT. Encoded protein: CASSFTEAFF. The V and J genes are TRBV12-3 or TRBV12-4 and TRBJ1-1; D not resolved. The CDR3 covers 10 residues. V was shortened by 3 bases and J by 4 bases, with 0 bases between the two germline ends.

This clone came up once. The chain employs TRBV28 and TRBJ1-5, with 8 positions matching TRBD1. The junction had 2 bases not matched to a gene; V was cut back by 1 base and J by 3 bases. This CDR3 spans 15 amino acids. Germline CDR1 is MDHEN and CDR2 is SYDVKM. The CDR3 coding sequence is TGTGCCAGCAGTTTATCAGGGGGCGACAATCAGCCCCAGCATTTT. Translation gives CASSLSGGDNQPQHF.

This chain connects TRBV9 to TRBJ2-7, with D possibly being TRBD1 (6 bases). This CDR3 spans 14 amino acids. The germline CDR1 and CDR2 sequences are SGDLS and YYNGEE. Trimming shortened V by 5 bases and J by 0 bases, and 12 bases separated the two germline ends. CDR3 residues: CASSTGTFSYEQYF. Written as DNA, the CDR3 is TGTGCCAGCAGTACCGGGACATTCTCCTACGAGCAGTACTTC.

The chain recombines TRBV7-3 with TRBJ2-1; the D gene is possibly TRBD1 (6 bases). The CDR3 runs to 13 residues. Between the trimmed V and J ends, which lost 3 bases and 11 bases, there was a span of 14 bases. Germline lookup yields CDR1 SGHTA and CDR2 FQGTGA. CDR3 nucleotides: TGTGCCAGCAGCTTTGGGACACTACGGAAGCAGTTCTTC. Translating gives CASSFGTLRKQFF.

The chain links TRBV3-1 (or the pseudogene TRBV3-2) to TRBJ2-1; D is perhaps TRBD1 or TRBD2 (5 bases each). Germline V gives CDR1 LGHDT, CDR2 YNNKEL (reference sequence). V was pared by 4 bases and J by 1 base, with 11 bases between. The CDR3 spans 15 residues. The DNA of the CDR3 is TGTGCCAGCAGCCGTACTGGGGGATCCTACAATGAGCAGTTCTTC. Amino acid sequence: CASSRTGGSYNEQFF.

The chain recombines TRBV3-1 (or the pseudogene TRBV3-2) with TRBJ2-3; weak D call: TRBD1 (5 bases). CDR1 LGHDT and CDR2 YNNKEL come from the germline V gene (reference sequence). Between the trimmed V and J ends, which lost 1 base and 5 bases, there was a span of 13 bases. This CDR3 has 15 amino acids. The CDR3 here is CASSQGGGAVDTQYF. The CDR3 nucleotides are TGTGCCAGCAGCCAAGGTGGTGGGGCGGTAGATACGCAGTATTTT.

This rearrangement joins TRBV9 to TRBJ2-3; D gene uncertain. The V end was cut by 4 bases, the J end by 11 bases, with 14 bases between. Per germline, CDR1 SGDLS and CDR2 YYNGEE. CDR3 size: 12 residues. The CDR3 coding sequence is TGTGCCAGCAGCTTAGACCGTGGCGAGCAGTATTTT. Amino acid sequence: CASSLDRGEQYF.

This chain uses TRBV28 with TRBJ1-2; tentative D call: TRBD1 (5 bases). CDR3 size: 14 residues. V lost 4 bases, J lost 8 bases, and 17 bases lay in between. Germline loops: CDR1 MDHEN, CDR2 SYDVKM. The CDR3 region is CASSSRDSRGGYTF. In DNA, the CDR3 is TGTGCCAGCAGTTCCCGGGACTCCCGGGGAGGCTACACCTTC.

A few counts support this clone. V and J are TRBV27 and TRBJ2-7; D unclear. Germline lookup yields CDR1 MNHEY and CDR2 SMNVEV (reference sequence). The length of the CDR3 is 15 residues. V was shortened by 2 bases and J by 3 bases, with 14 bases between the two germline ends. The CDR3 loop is CASSLRTSSFYEQYF. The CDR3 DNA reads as TGTGCCAGCAGTTTAAGGACGTCCTCTTTCTACGAGCAGTACTTC.